Detailed here is one T cell receptor (beta chain). Its antigen is not yet known. No quality values exist for individual bases; no much larger clone is one base distant. The CDR3 runs 14 residues from the cysteine to the phenylalanine. Only the CDR3 part of the read is kept: 42 bases, read in frame from the first base. The V end gives up 4 bases and the J end 2 bases, leaving 3 bases in the junction not matched to a gene. CDR1 SGHRS and CDR2 YFSETQ were looked up in the germline V gene. The collaborating institutions used their own protocols to collect whole blood in K2EDTA tubes. For TCRbeta analysis, collaborators shipped samples as frozen whole blood, isolated PBMCs, or DNA extracted from either of those sample types. TCRbeta CDR3 regions were amplified from genomic DNA by means of the immunoSEQ Assay, a bias-controlled multiplex PCR. Per the authors' processing: The number of nucleated cells in each sample was estimated by amplification of reference gene primers within the assay. Sequence reads were collapsed and filtered to measure the absolute abundance of every unique TCRbeta CDR3 rearrangement. For each sample, productive Simpson clonality was calculated as the square root of Simpson's diversity index across productive rearrangements. The table comes from immuneACCESS by way of TCRdb, which keeps in-frame sequences with V and J called. Part of the clones is missing from these tables; in studies checked, under half for an unresolved V gene and the rest for unknown reasons. Clone size and V and J calls were adopted from that table, with D and trimming inferred from the DNA. The sample records roughly 65,000 clones, 85% to 90% of which are singletons. The ten top clones hold approximately 35% of the sample.

This sample was included in a study of blood T cell repertoires in COVID-19 (dated by TCRdb to about 2020). As for the study more broadly: Samples covering the acute and convalescent phases of COVID-19 were provided by collaborators in the United States, Italy and Spain. Where HLA class I and class II types were available, the types were taken from metadata supplied by the sample provider, not from assay-based typing. The sample metadata nearly always contained a de-identified subject ID, COVID-19 status, age in years and sex. The material from the prospective study consisted of cDNA or gDNA derived from T cells, B-cell-depleted T cells, or PBMCs. A freely available public database, intended as a resource for researchers studying the immune response to SARS-CoV-2, is where the repertoires were released. Subjects who had been exposed to COVID-19, were actively infected with it, or had recovered from it provided the deeply sampled blood TCRbeta repertoires that made up the dataset. The samples were drawn from two sources: the first 160 participants of the ongoing ImmuneRACE study, and 1,254 subjects contributed by 6 global collaborators.

Beyond this particular receptor, the publication reports: The amount of clinical and demographic metadata varied by source and participant and was provided uncurated.

The V and J segments used are TRBV5-1 and TRBJ1-3, with TRBD1 identical over 7 junction bases. The specimen sequenced was peripheral blood. This TCR derives from a woman older than 75 with active or convalescent COVID-19. At the DNA level, the sequence is TGCGCCAGCAGCCCTGGACAGGCTGGAAACACCATATATTTT. Its protein product is CASSPGQAGNTIYF.